The sample holds many counts of the clone carrying this TCR beta chain. The authors prepared the TCRbeta library with unique molecular identifiers. Using its own MiXCR run on the PCR reads, TCRdb lists one record per CDR3 protein. This sample has 600,000 to 700,000 distinct CDR3 sequences, with around a sixth found just once. Per germline, CDR1 SGHTA and CDR2 FQGNSA. The germline V and J ends were trimmed by 3 bases and 5 bases, with 12 bases remaining between them. The CDR3 spans 14 residues. The data are from a study of T-cell reconstitution after alpha-beta-depleted transplantation in children. This sequence joins TRBV7-2 and TRBJ2-3, with D unclear. The TCR originated in a human donor who donated a stem cell graft to a child with acute myeloid leukemia. This specimen was PBMCs from the stem cell graft donor, taken from the stem cell graft. CDR3 loop: CASSLGSWEDTQYF. Here the CDR3 DNA reads TGTGCCAGCAGCTTGGGTAGTTGGGAAGATACGCAGTATTTT. Drawing the rest from reference TRBV7-2 and TRBJ2-3, the complete variable domain is GAGVSQSPSNKVTEKGKDVELRCDPISGHTALYWYRQSLGQGLEFLIYFQGNSAPDKSGLPSDRFSAERTGGSVSTLTIQRTQQEDSAVYLCASSLGSWEDTQYFGPGTRLTVL.